The next 6 T cell receptor beta chains were all read from a single sample in a study of T cell responses to AZD1222 COVID-19 vaccine. Profiling relied on immunoSEQ multiplex PCR, and the TCRdb table lists in-frame clones only, not all of them. The table includes more than 110,000 clones, around 90% detected once. The sequencing used peripheral blood, collected on day 0 of AZD1222 vaccination. These receptors were taken from an adult in good health.

J is TRBJ1-2 and V is TRBV19; D remains unclear. The CDR3 totals 14 residues. Germline V gives CDR1 LNHDA, CDR2 SQIVND (reference sequence). V dropped 6 bases and J dropped 0 bases, with 11 bases sitting between them. The CDR3 loop reads CASSGESANYGYTF. In DNA form, the CDR3 reads TGTGCCAGTAGCGGAGAATCAGCTAACTATGGCTACACCTTC.

The rearrangement uses TRBV29-1 and TRBJ1-5, with no clear D. This CDR3 region has 12 residues. The germline CDR1 and CDR2 sequences are SQVTM and ANQGSEA. V was pared by 4 bases and J by 1 base, with 5 bases between. This CDR3 reads CSVAASNQPQHF. The CDR3 DNA reads TGCAGCGTTGCCGCAAGCAATCAGCCCCAGCATTTT.

The CDR3 sequence: CASSEWGPNTEAFF. CDR3 in DNA: TGTGCCAGCAGTGAATGGGGGCCGAACACTGAAGCTTTCTTT. This sequence joins TRBV2 and TRBJ1-1; maybe TRBD1 (6 bases). The CDR3 spans 14 residues. CDR1 and CDR2 (germline): SNHLY, FYNNEI. V shed 2 bases and J shed 1 base, with 8 bases lying between them.

The chain joins TRBV28 to TRBJ1-1; D perhaps matches TRBD1 (6 bases). There are 14 residues in the CDR3. The germline V gene has CDR1 MDHEN and CDR2 SYDVKM. The germline V and J ends were trimmed by 7 bases and 5 bases, with 17 bases remaining between them. CDR3 loop: CASTPGGLRTEAFF. The CDR3 DNA reads as TGTGCCAGCACCCCCGGGGGCTTGAGGACTGAAGCTTTCTTT.

This rearrangement joins TRBV5-1 to TRBJ1-1, with D tentatively TRBD1 (5 bases). In germline, CDR1 is SGHRS, CDR2 YFSETQ. The CDR3 contains 15 residues. V gave up 3 bases and J gave up 0 bases, with 12 bases separating them. The CDR3 loop is CASSSTGGVNTEAFF. Written as DNA, the CDR3 is TGCGCCAGCAGCTCCACCGGAGGGGTGAACACTGAAGCTTTCTTT.

The chain is built from TRBV27 and TRBJ2-7, with 8 bases fitting TRBD1. The germline V gene encodes CDR1 MNHEY and CDR2 SMNVEV (reference sequence). With V trimmed by 5 bases and J by 3 bases, 15 bases remained unmatched. The CDR3 is 17 amino acids. The CDR3 protein is CASSRYKTGGTIYEQYF. In DNA form, the CDR3 reads TGTGCCAGCAGTCGATATAAAACAGGGGGAACTATCTACGAGCAGTACTTC.